The 9 T cell receptor beta chains below were found in one sample sequenced in a study of cytomegalovirus exposure and HLA in healthy donors. Here immunoSEQ multiplex PCR was the method, and the copy in TCRdb shows in-frame clones only, minus some. Here the sample spans 150,000 or so clones, less than 90% being singletons. Sequencing was done on a sample of PBMCs. The receptors here all came from a man aged 30 to 39 in good health and CMV-seropositive.

This chain links TRBV11-2 with TRBJ2-7; 7 bases line up with TRBD2. The junction had 11 bases not matched to a gene; V was cut back by 5 bases and J by 7 bases. The CDR3 spans 14 residues. Germline CDR1 and CDR2: SGHAT and FQNNGV. CDR3 in amino acids: CASSLERLALEQYF. As DNA, the CDR3 is TGTGCCAGCAGCCTCGAGAGACTAGCTCTTGAGCAGTACTTC.

V gene TRBV11-3 combines with J gene TRBJ1-4; D remains unclear. This CDR3 is built from 16 residues. Germline assignment: CDR1 SGHNT and CDR2 YENEEA. Trimming left V 0 bases short and J 7 bases short, with 15 bases between. The CDR3 sequence is CASSLDPRERGEKLFF. CDR3 bases: TGTGCCAGCAGCTTAGATCCGAGGGAAAGAGGTGAAAAACTGTTTTTT.

The rearrangement links TRBV28 to TRBJ1-5; 7 bases are a match to TRBD1. Germline V CDR1 and CDR2: MDHEN, SYDVKM. With 6 bases clipped from V and 6 bases from J, the junction kept 8 bases outside the gene matches. The CDR3 is made up of 14 amino acids. CDR3 sequence: CASSPLTGTQPQHF. The DNA for the CDR3 is TGTGCCAGCAGCCCACTGACAGGGACTCAGCCCCAGCATTTT.

The chain combines TRBV7-2 with TRBJ2-7, with D maybe TRBD1 (6 bases). Germline V lookup: CDR1 SGHTA, CDR2 FQGNSA. With 3 bases removed from V and 6 bases from J, the gap between germline ends came to 15 bases. There are 14 residues in the CDR3. CDR3 sequence (DNA): TGTGCCAGCAGCTTCGGCAGGGGTAGATTCGAGCAGTACTTC. It specifies CASSFGRGRFEQYF.

V and J are TRBV6-6 and TRBJ1-6; 8 positions agree with TRBD1. The CDR3 runs 14 residues. V shed 5 bases, J shed 15 bases, and the junction held 12 bases outside the gene matches. CDR1 and CDR2 from the germline V gene are MNHNY and SVGAGI (reference sequence). CDR3 in amino acids: CASSHQLGQADLHF. The DNA for the CDR3 is TGTGCCAGCAGTCACCAACTGGGACAGGCCGACCTCCACTTT.

The V and J genes are TRBV5-1 and TRBJ2-1; 7 bases map to TRBD2. V lost 0 bases to trimming and J lost 8 bases; unmatched junction nucleotides: 5. The CDR3 runs to 14 residues. Germline V gives CDR1 SGHRS, CDR2 YFSETQ. This CDR3 is CASSLGTSGDEQFF. CDR3 coding DNA: TGCGCCAGCAGCTTGGGGACTAGTGGGGATGAGCAGTTCTTC.

In this sample, this clone turned up once. The rearrangement uses TRBV27 and TRBJ1-5, with 10 bases fitting TRBD1. The germline CDR1 and CDR2 sequences are MNHEY and SMNVEV (reference sequence). V dropped 5 bases and J dropped 2; count of bases not matched to a gene: 9. The CDR3 sequence is 17 residues long. The CDR3: CASSAFSTGGGNQPQHF. DNA of the CDR3: TGTGCCAGCAGTGCCTTTTCGACAGGGGGCGGCAATCAGCCCCAGCATTTT.

V and J are TRBV10-3 and TRBJ2-5, with 14 bases aligning to TRBD2. The germline gives CDR1 ENHRY, CDR2 SYGVKD. Trimming took 3 bases from V and 2 from J; bases not matched to a gene: 11. CDR3 length equals 19 residues. CDR3 nucleotide sequence: TGTGCCATCAGTGACTCTCCCGGGGGGACTAGCGGGGGACAAGAGACCCAGTACTTC. It is translated as CAISDSPGGTSGGQETQYF.

In this sample, this clone turned up once. The J gene is TRBJ2-3, the V gene TRBV7-6, with 13 bases identical to TRBD2. Germline V lookup: CDR1 SGHVS, CDR2 FNYEAQ. The CDR3 covers 16 residues. V shed 7 bases and J 5 bases; nucleotides not matched to a gene: 9. The CDR3 protein is CASTHTSGRARDTQYF. The DNA of the CDR3 is TGTGCCAGCACCCACACTAGCGGGAGGGCCAGAGATACGCAGTATTTT.